This T cell receptor (beta chain) derives from a study of molecular identifiers for immune sequencing clone quantification. General study results and limits: In naive cells, under 1% of molecules belonged to clones above 20 RNA copies, against over 99% in effector cells. Highly expanded clone sizes could end up underestimated if a barcode were shared by identical TCR molecules.

Turning to this clonotype: Its antigen is unknown.

Methods described previously were used for bulk TCR libraries, and listed TCR primers were applied. TCRdb passed the PCR reads through MiXCR, listing each CDR3 protein once. The sample shows roughly 100,000 distinct CDR3 sequences, about 32% of them seen only once. Germline-derived CDR1 and CDR2 are MGHRA and YSYEKL. Unmatched junction bases numbered 0, after V lost 1 base and J lost 10 bases. CDR3 length: 12 residues. Sorted inputs of about 19,000 to 1,100,000 cells, with 10%, 30% or 50% RNA, yielded naive CD8 libraries. The gene calls are TRBV4-1 and TRBJ2-1; TRBD2 aligns across 8 bases. Sequencing was performed on naive CD8+ T cells from blood, with Jurkat cell RNA spiked in. Subset noted: FACS-sorted CD8+CD4-CCR7+CD45RA+ naive T cells. This clonotype originated in a human donor in good health. Some libraries in this study had Jurkat cell RNA spiked in. Written as DNA, the CDR3 is TGCGCCAGCAGCCAAGTAGCGGGAGAGCAGTTCTTC. This sequence encodes CASSQVAGEQFF.